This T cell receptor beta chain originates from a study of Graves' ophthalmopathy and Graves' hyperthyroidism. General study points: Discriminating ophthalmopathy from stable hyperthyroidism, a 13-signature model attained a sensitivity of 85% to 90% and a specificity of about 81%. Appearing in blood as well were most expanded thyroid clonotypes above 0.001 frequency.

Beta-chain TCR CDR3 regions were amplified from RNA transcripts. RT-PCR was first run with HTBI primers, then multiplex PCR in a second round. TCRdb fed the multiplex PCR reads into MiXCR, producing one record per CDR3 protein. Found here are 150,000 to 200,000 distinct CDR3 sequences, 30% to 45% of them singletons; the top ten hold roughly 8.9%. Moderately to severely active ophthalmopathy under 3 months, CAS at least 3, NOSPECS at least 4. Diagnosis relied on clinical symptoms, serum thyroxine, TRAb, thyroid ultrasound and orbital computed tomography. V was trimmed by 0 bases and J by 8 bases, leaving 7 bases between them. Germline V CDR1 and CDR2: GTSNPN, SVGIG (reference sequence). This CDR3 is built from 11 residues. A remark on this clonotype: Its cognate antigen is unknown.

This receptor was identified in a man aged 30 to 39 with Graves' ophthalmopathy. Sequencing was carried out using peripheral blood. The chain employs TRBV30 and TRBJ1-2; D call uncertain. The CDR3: CAWSVTGGYTF. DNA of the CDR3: TGTGCCTGGAGTGTAACCGGGGGCTACACCTTC.